The 21 T cell receptor beta chains presented below share a single source sample, sequenced in a study of T cell responses to AZD1222 COVID-19 vaccine. This table comes from immunoSEQ multiplex PCR, and its TCRdb copy is limited to in-frame clones, with some not included. The sample shows approximately 97,000 clones, 84% of them seen only once. The starting material was peripheral blood, obtained on day 0 of AZD1222 vaccination. Receptor source: an adult in good health.

This chain links TRBV7-9 with TRBJ1-6; unclear D gene. The V end lost 1 base, the J end lost 7 bases, and 11 bases lay between the germline ends. The CDR3 extends over 15 amino acids. Germline lookup yields CDR1 SEHNR and CDR2 FQNEAQ (reference sequence). The CDR3 reads CASSLDGIANSPLHF. CDR3 in DNA: TGTGCCAGCAGCTTAGATGGGATCGCAAATTCACCCCTCCACTTT.

The CDR3 sequence is CASIPRGLANTGELFF. The CDR3 DNA reads as TGTGCCAGTATCCCCAGAGGACTAGCGAACACCGGGGAGCTGTTTTTT. The rearrangement uses TRBV19 and TRBJ2-2, with 7 nucleotides matching TRBD2. Germline V gives CDR1 LNHDA, CDR2 SQIVND (reference sequence). The CDR3 is made up of 16 amino acids. V shed 7 bases and J 0 bases; nucleotides not matched to a gene: 8.

The chain links TRBV7-9 to TRBJ2-1; D perhaps matches TRBD2 (5 bases). Germline CDR1 and CDR2: SEHNR and FQNEAQ (reference sequence). V was clipped by 2 bases and J by 8 bases, with 13 bases between them. The CDR3 runs 14 residues. This CDR3 is CASSLFPGGDEQFF. The CDR3 coding sequence is TGTGCCAGCAGCTTATTCCCAGGAGGCGATGAGCAGTTCTTC.

The chain recombines TRBV2 with TRBJ2-1; 7 positions match TRBD1. V trimming: 7 bases; J trimming: 14 bases; junction bases outside the gene matches: 14. The CDR3 totals 13 residues. Germline CDR1 and CDR2: SNHLY and FYNNEI. CDR3 bases: TGTGCCAGCACCTTATCGACCAGGGGGTGGAAGTTCTTC. Encoded protein: CASTLSTRGWKFF.

The rearrangement uses TRBV3-1 (or the pseudogene TRBV3-2) and TRBJ2-2; D not certain. Germline assignment: CDR1 LGHDT and CDR2 YNNKEL (reference sequence). This CDR3 is 11 amino acids long. V was clipped by 2 bases and J by 7 bases, with 2 bases between them. The CDR3 DNA is TGTGCCAGCAGCCAAATCGGGGAGCTGTTTTTT. Encoded protein: CASSQIGELFF.

The chain links TRBV27 to TRBJ1-4; 7 bases line up with TRBD1. The germline V gene has CDR1 MNHEY and CDR2 SMNVEV (reference sequence). Trimming took 6 bases from V and 8 from J; bases not matched to a gene: 18. The CDR3 contains 17 residues. Here the CDR3 DNA reads TGTGCCAGCAGCCTAAAGTGGAGACAGGGTATTATGGAAAAACTGTTTTTT. Amino acid sequence: CASSLKWRQGIMEKLFF.

The V and J genes are TRBV19 and TRBJ1-3; D remains ambiguous. With 5 bases removed from V and 1 base from J, the gap between germline ends came to 12 bases. The CDR3 contains 15 residues. Germline V lookup: CDR1 LNHDA, CDR2 SQIVND (reference sequence). The CDR3 here is CASSVRAPSGNTIYF. The CDR3 DNA follows: TGTGCCAGTAGTGTTCGGGCCCCTTCTGGAAACACCATATATTTT.

V is TRBV9 and J is TRBJ2-1, with 14 bases aligning to TRBD2. The germline CDR1 and CDR2 sequences are SGDLS and YYNGEE. V shed 3 bases and J 7 bases; nucleotides not matched to a gene: 6. This CDR3 has 16 residues. CDR3 nucleotides: TGTGCCAGCAGCGATAATCGACTAGCGGGAGGGAATGAGCAGTTCTTC. It codes for CASSDNRLAGGNEQFF. The complete variable domain, with remaining parts taken from reference TRBV9 and TRBJ2-1, reads DSGVTQTPKHLITATGQRVTLRCSPRSGDLSVYWYQQSLDQGLQFLIQYYNGEERAKGNILERFSAQQFPDLHSELNLSSLELGDSALYFCASSDNRLAGGNEQFFGPGTRLTVL.

The rearrangement uses TRBV21-1 and TRBJ2-7; the D call in the table, TRBD1, was not verified against the DNA. TRBV21-1 is shown as a pseudogene. The CDR3 covers 16 residues. The DNA for the CDR3 is TGTGCCAGCAGCAAAGGAGGAAGACAGAGCTCCTACGAGCAGTACGTC. It encodes CASSKGGRQSSYEQYV.

This clone was counted only a few times. The chain carries TRBV28 and TRBJ1-1; 10 positions agree with TRBD1. Trimming took 8 bases from V and 1 from J; bases not matched to a gene: 4. This CDR3 contains 14 residues. The V gene's germline CDR1 is MDHEN and CDR2 SYDVKM. CDR3 nucleotides: TGTGCCAGCCAGGGGACAGGGGCGAACACTGAAGCTTTCTTT. Amino acids: CASQGTGANTEAFF.

This clone has just one count. The genes are TRBV10-1 and TRBJ1-1, with a possible D match to TRBD1 (6 bases). Germline loops: CDR1 WNHNN, CDR2 SYGVQD (reference sequence). The CDR3 spans 13 residues. V shed 10 bases and J shed 0 bases, with 12 bases lying between them. The CDR3 sequence: CATMDRLNTEAFF. CDR3 in DNA: TGCGCCACTATGGACAGATTGAACACTGAAGCTTTCTTT.

CDR3 nucleotide sequence: TGTGCCAGCAGCCAAGTTTTGAGAGATGCGGATGAGCAGTTCTTC. This codes for CASSQVLRDADEQFF. The genes are TRBV4-2 and TRBJ2-1; D is undetermined. Trimming pared 1 base from V and 8 bases from J, leaving 15 bases between. This CDR3 has 15 amino acids. The germline V gene has CDR1 LGHNA and CDR2 YNFKEQ.

The rearrangement joins TRBV6-5 to TRBJ1-6; D is uncertain. The CDR3 is 13 amino acids. The germline V and J ends were trimmed by 0 bases and 8 bases, with 5 bases remaining between them. The germline CDR1 and CDR2 sequences are MNHEY and SVGAGI. The DNA for the CDR3 is TGTGCCAGCAGTTACTCCGCAGATTCACCCCTCCACTTT. Its translation is CASSYSADSPLHF.

V gene TRBV27 combines with J gene TRBJ1-2; TRBD1 matches at 10 bases. Germline CDR1 is MNHEY and CDR2 is SMNVEV (reference sequence). Trimming cost V 6 bases and J 4 bases; bases outside gene matches: 14. The length of the CDR3 is 17 residues. The CDR3 loop reads CASSLTGTGALVYGYTF. Here the CDR3 DNA reads TGTGCCAGCAGCCTAACCGGGACAGGGGCCCTCGTCTATGGCTACACCTTC.

The rearrangement joins TRBV6-6 to TRBJ1-4; a possible D gene is TRBD1 (5 bases). CDR3 length equals 14 residues. Trimming removed 6 bases from V and 1 base from J, with 9 bases in between. Germline loops: CDR1 MNHNY, CDR2 SVGAGI (reference sequence). CDR3 in amino acids: CASRGGGTNEKLFF. The DNA for the CDR3 is TGTGCCAGCAGGGGGGGTGGAACTAATGAAAAACTGTTTTTT.

On this clone itself: Within the sample, other DNA sequences also encode this same CDR3. The chain links TRBV30 to TRBJ1-5; weak D call: TRBD1 (5 bases). CDR3 length: 13 amino acids. The V end lost 3 bases, the J end lost 4 bases, and 10 bases lay between the germline ends. Germline V gives CDR1 GTSNPN, CDR2 SVGIG (reference sequence). The CDR3: CAWSLQGNQPQHF. CDR3 nucleotide sequence: TGTGCCTGGAGCCTCCAGGGAAATCAGCCCCAGCATTTT.

V usage is TRBV4-2 and J usage is TRBJ2-7; 7 nucleotides agree with TRBD2. Losses at the gene ends were 4 bases for V and 6 bases for J; bases not matched to a gene: 15. There are 16 residues in the CDR3. CDR1 LGHNA and CDR2 YNFKEQ come from the germline V gene. The CDR3 sequence: CASSPDAGTNYREQYF. CDR3 coding DNA: TGTGCCAGCAGCCCCGACGCCGGGACTAATTACCGCGAGCAGTACTTC.

J is TRBJ1-1 and V is TRBV25-1; D remains ambiguous. The CDR3 has 13 amino acids. Trimming stripped 6 bases from V and 2 bases from J, with 10 bases between. Germline-derived CDR1 and CDR2 are MGHDK and SYGVNS. This chain's CDR3 is CASRDQPNTEAFF. DNA of the CDR3: TGTGCCAGCAGGGATCAGCCCAACACTGAAGCTTTCTTT.

The V and J genes are TRBV18 and TRBJ2-3; 7 bases align to TRBD2. Trimming at V came to 2 bases and at J to 4 bases, leaving 6 bases not matched to a gene. CDR3 length equals 15 residues. The V gene's germline CDR1 is KGHSH and CDR2 LQKENI. CDR3 bases: TGTGCCAGCTCACCAGGGACGGCGGGGGCAGATACGCAGTATTTT. It translates to CASSPGTAGADTQYF.

On this clone: The junction and the germline gene differ at one end; a read error may be behind it. The chain has TRBV19 and TRBJ2-7; maybe TRBD1 (6 bases). Germline assignment: CDR1 LNHDA and CDR2 SQIVND (reference sequence). The CDR3 runs to 13 residues. CDR3 residues: CRVRRRGYYEQYF. In DNA, the CDR3 is TGCCGAGTTAGGCGCAGGGGATATTACGAGCAGTACTTC.

The chain employs TRBV14 and TRBJ1-1; the D gene is possibly TRBD1 (5 bases). This CDR3 contains 15 residues. Germline V gene sequence: CDR1 SGHDN, CDR2 FVKESK. V lost 3 bases and J lost 4, with 15 bases in between. The CDR3 is CASSQVAGFRTEAFF. DNA of the CDR3: TGTGCCAGCAGCCAGGTTGCAGGGTTTCGCACTGAAGCTTTCTTT.